One and the same sample provided the 26 T cell receptor beta chains below, sequenced in a study of blood T cell repertoires in COVID-19. Clones were read by immunoSEQ multiplex PCR, and TCRdb kept only the in-frame ones, dropping some. The data contain 180,000 or so clones, 86% of them singletons. The sequenced sample was peripheral blood. The receptors derive from a man aged 18 to 30 with acute or convalescent COVID-19.

This clone was seen a single time. CDR3 sequence reads: CASSPTPGANTGELFF. DNA for the CDR3: TGTGCCAGCTCACCGACGCCAGGGGCCAACACCGGGGAGCTGTTTTTT. The chain has TRBV18 and TRBJ2-2; D possibly corresponds to TRBD1 (6 bases). There are 16 residues in the CDR3. The V and J ends lost 3 bases and 2 bases respectively, with 13 bases between them. From germline, CDR1 is KGHSH and CDR2 LQKENI.

The chain links TRBV18 to TRBJ2-3; D gene uncertain. The CDR3 spans 16 residues. Per the germline V gene, CDR1 is KGHSH and CDR2 is LQKENI. V lost 0 bases and J lost 3, with 13 bases in between. The CDR3 coding sequence is TGTGCCAGCTCACCACCGAGAGTGTCTATTACAGATACGCAGTATTTT. Its protein is CASSPPRVSITDTQYF.

The J gene is TRBJ1-1, the V gene TRBV7-3; D might be TRBD1 (6 bases). Trimming shortened V by 1 base and J by 4 bases, and 7 bases separated the two germline ends. Germline values: CDR1 SGHTA, CDR2 FQGTGA. The CDR3 is made up of 13 amino acids. The CDR3 nucleotides are TGTGCCAGCAGCTTAAAAGGGGGCACTGAAGCTTTCTTT. This codes for CASSLKGGTEAFF. The entire variable domain, with the rest obtained from reference TRBV7-3 and TRBJ1-1, is as follows: GAGVSQTPSNKVTEKGKYVELRCDPISGHTALYWYRQSLGQGPEFLIYFQGTGAADDSGLPNDRFFAVRPEGSVSTLKIQRTERGDSAVYLCASSLKGGTEAFFGQGTRLTVV.

V and J are TRBV3-1 (or the pseudogene TRBV3-2) and TRBJ2-5; D not resolved. Trimming cost V 2 bases and J 3 bases, with 10 bases left between them. The CDR3 has 14 amino acids. Germline V gives CDR1 LGHDT, CDR2 YNNKEL (reference sequence). CDR3 region: CASSQLQEEETQYF. CDR3 sequence (DNA): TGTGCCAGCAGCCAATTGCAGGAAGAAGAGACCCAGTACTTC.

CDR3 sequence (DNA): TGTGCCAGCAGTGATGAGCCGGGAGGGAATCAGCCCCAGCATTTT. It codes for CASSDEPGGNQPQHF. This chain links TRBV6-1 with TRBJ1-5; D is unresolved. Per germline, CDR1 MNHNS and CDR2 SASEGT. The CDR3 consists of 15 residues. The ends were cut back, 3 bases at V and 4 bases at J, with 13 bases in the middle.

The CDR3 spells CASSYQNNSPLHF. CDR3 bases: TGTGCCAGCAGCTACCAGAATAATTCACCCCTCCACTTT. This chain uses TRBV5-6 with TRBJ1-6; D call uncertain. V was shortened by 3 bases and J by 5 bases, with 6 bases between the two germline ends. Germline-derived CDR1 and CDR2 are SGHDT and YYEEEE. The CDR3 totals 13 residues.

The chain carries TRBV5-6 and TRBJ2-7; D ambiguous. The CDR3 spans 12 residues. Trimming pared 2 bases from V and 3 bases from J, leaving 6 bases between. CDR1 and CDR2 (germline): SGHDT, YYEEEE. CDR3 protein: CASSLRHYEQYV. In DNA form, the CDR3 reads TGTGCCAGCAGCTTAAGACACTACGAGCAGTACGTC.

The chain links TRBV5-1 to TRBJ2-3, with TRBD2 identical over 16 bases. V dropped 4 bases and J dropped 2; count of bases not matched to a gene: 4. Germline V CDR1 and CDR2: SGHRS, YFSETQ. This CDR3 is 17 amino acids long. The CDR3 region has the DNA TGCGCCAGCAGCCCGGGACTAGCGGGGGGGCCCACAGATACGCAGTATTTT. Protein: CASSPGLAGGPTDTQYF. The variable domain in full, with the rest retrieved from reference TRBV5-1 and TRBJ2-3, is KAGVTQTPRYLIKTRGQQVTLSCSPISGHRSVSWYQQTPGQGLQFLFEYFSETQRNKGNFPGRFSGRQFSNSRSEMNVSTLELGDSALYLCASSPGLAGGPTDTQYFGPGTRLTVL.

The chain links TRBV6-5 to TRBJ1-5; possible D gene TRBD1, 5 bases. The CDR3 covers 15 residues. V lost 5 bases and J 2 bases, leaving 13 bases between the germline ends. Germline-derived CDR1 and CDR2 are MNHEY and SVGAGI. The CDR3 loop is CASSMDNVGNQPQHF. The CDR3, as DNA: TGTGCCAGCAGTATGGACAATGTGGGCAATCAGCCCCAGCATTTT.

This clone was detected a few times. The chain links TRBV27 to TRBJ1-4; no firm D call. The CDR3 loop spans 15 amino acids. CDR1 and CDR2 (germline): MNHEY, SMNVEV (reference sequence). Trimming pared 3 bases from V and 0 bases from J, leaving 8 bases between. The CDR3 DNA follows: TGTGCCAGCAGTTTCACAGCCGCAACTAATGAAAAACTGTTTTTT. Protein sequence: CASSFTAATNEKLFF.

The chain combines TRBV5-1 with TRBJ2-3, with D hard to call. With 0 bases removed from V and 6 bases from J, the gap between germline ends came to 14 bases. Germline V lookup: CDR1 SGHRS, CDR2 YFSETQ. The CDR3 length is 15 residues. The CDR3 DNA follows: TGCGCCAGCAGCTTGGGATTTGCTAGTCCCGATACGCAGTATTTT. Translated: CASSLGFASPDTQYF.

The genes are TRBV10-3 and TRBJ1-1, with 7 nucleotides matching TRBD1. Germline CDR1 ENHRY, CDR2 SYGVKD. Trimming at V came to 5 bases and at J to 1 base, leaving 10 bases not matched to a gene. CDR3 size: 16 residues. The CDR3 DNA sequence: TGTGCCATCAGTCAGGGGGGCGGCAGTAGGAACACTGAAGCTTTCTTT. This sequence encodes CAISQGGGSRNTEAFF.

The chain carries TRBV11-2 and TRBJ2-7; D is undetermined. V was cut by 2 bases and J by 3 bases, with 5 bases left in between. The CDR3 runs 12 residues. Per germline, CDR1 SGHAT and CDR2 FQNNGV. This CDR3 reads CASSLIIYEQYF. The CDR3 nucleotides read TGTGCCAGCAGCTTAATAATCTACGAGCAGTACTTC.

The rearrangement uses TRBV5-8 and TRBJ1-2; 9 nucleotides agree with TRBD1. The CDR3 sequence is 14 residues long. Germline CDR1 is SGHTS and CDR2 is YDEGEE. V gave up 3 bases and J gave up 4 bases; unmatched junction bases: 4. The CDR3 region is CASSWDREVYGYTF. CDR3 in DNA: TGTGCCAGCAGCTGGGACAGGGAGGTCTATGGCTACACCTTC.

The rearrangement joins TRBV28 to TRBJ2-7; possibly TRBD2 for D (6 bases). Germline-derived CDR1 and CDR2 are MDHEN and SYDVKM. Deletions cut 4 bases from V and 1 base from J, with 11 bases between. The CDR3 runs to 14 residues. The CDR3 nucleotides read TGTGCCAGCAGTTCGGAGGGACGGTCCTACGAGCAGTACGTC. The encoded protein is CASSSEGRSYEQYV.

The gene calls are TRBV19 and TRBJ1-2, with 9 bases identical to TRBD1. CDR1 is LNHDA, CDR2 SQIVND, per germline (reference sequence). The V and J ends lost 5 bases and 7 bases, in that order; junction bases with no gene match: 8. The CDR3 totals 14 residues. CDR3 nucleotides: TGTGCCAGTAGTCCAGGACAGGGGACGGCTGGCTACACCTTC. It translates to CASSPGQGTAGYTF.

The chain is built from TRBV7-9 and TRBJ1-4; 8 bases match TRBD1. CDR3 length equals 15 residues. Germline trimming cut 5 bases from V and 5 bases from J; bases unmatched to any gene: 7. From germline, CDR1 is SEHNR and CDR2 FQNEAQ (reference sequence). This CDR3 reads CASSVFRDRNEKLFF. In DNA, the CDR3 is TGTGCCAGCAGCGTATTCCGGGACAGGAATGAAAAACTGTTTTTT.

V and J are TRBV12-3 or TRBV12-4 and TRBJ1-1; D gene ambiguous. V was cut by 5 bases and J by 1 base, with 8 bases left in between. The CDR3 runs 13 residues. CDR3 protein: CASSPDWNTEAFF. In DNA form, the CDR3 reads TGTGCCAGCAGTCCCGACTGGAACACTGAAGCTTTCTTT.

The chain couples TRBV5-1 to TRBJ1-4, with D perhaps matching TRBD1 (5 bases). V gave up 1 base and J gave up 4 bases, with 11 bases separating them. The CDR3 runs 15 residues. Germline loops: CDR1 SGHRS, CDR2 YFSETQ. The CDR3 sequence: CASSLSQGGNEKLFF. The CDR3, as DNA: TGCGCCAGCAGCTTGTCCCAGGGAGGTAATGAAAAACTGTTTTTT. The entire variable domain, with the rest obtained from reference TRBV5-1 and TRBJ1-4, is as follows: KAGVTQTPRYLIKTRGQQVTLSCSPISGHRSVSWYQQTPGQGLQFLFEYFSETQRNKGNFPGRFSGRQFSNSRSEMNVSTLELGDSALYLCASSLSQGGNEKLFFGSGTQLSVL.

This chain uses TRBV19 with TRBJ2-1, with a possible D match to TRBD1 (5 bases). The CDR3 runs 14 residues. CDR1 and CDR2 (germline): LNHDA, SQIVND (reference sequence). V lost 0 bases, J lost 7 bases, and 10 bases lay in between. CDR3 nucleotide sequence: TGTGCCAGTAGTATAGACGCAGGGCCGAATGAGCAGTTCTTC. Translating it yields CASSIDAGPNEQFF.

This chain uses TRBV5-1 with TRBJ1-1, with 7 bases identical to TRBD1. The trim removed 4 bases at V and 10 bases at J, leaving 10 bases unmatched. The CDR3 has 13 amino acids. Germline loops: CDR1 SGHRS, CDR2 YFSETQ. The CDR3 coding sequence is TGCGCCAGCAGCGCCGGACAGGTATCGGGAGCTTTCTTT. The encoded protein is CASSAGQVSGAFF. Full variable domain (outside the CDR3, taken from reference TRBV5-1 and TRBJ1-1): KAGVTQTPRYLIKTRGQQVTLSCSPISGHRSVSWYQQTPGQGLQFLFEYFSETQRNKGNFPGRFSGRQFSNSRSEMNVSTLELGDSALYLCASSAGQVSGAFFGQGTRLTVV.

Comments on this clone: The junction and the germline gene differ at one end; a read error may be behind it. The V gene is TRBV4-2, the J gene TRBJ2-2; 11 bases are a match to TRBD2. In germline, CDR1 is LGHNA, CDR2 YNFKEQ. The CDR3 has 21 amino acids. The CDR3 region is CASSQKCSGGAAHLEHRGAVF. CDR3 DNA: TGTGCCAGCAGCCAAAAGTGTAGCGGGGGGGCCGCCCACCTCGAACACCGGGGAGCTGTTTTT.

This chain joins TRBV19 and TRBJ1-2, with TRBD1 identical over 7 bases. The CDR3 sequence is 13 residues long. Germline V gene data show CDR1 as LNHDA and CDR2 as SQIVND (reference sequence). The J segment lost 4 bases and the V segment lost 5 bases, leaving 4 bases of the junction unmatched. CDR3 region: CASSDRVGYGYTF. CDR3 DNA sequence: TGTGCCAGTAGTGACAGGGTGGGCTATGGCTACACCTTC.

The chain joins TRBV12-3 or TRBV12-4 to TRBJ2-7, with a weak D call TRBD2 (6 bases). Trimming took 6 bases from V and 0 from J, leaving 9 bases between them. The length of the CDR3 is 13 residues. CDR3 DNA: TGTGCCAGCAGATCGGGACTCTCCTACGAGCAGTACTTC. This encodes CASRSGLSYEQYF.

J is TRBJ1-1 and V is TRBV11-2; D is unresolved. Germline values: CDR1 SGHAT, CDR2 FQNNGV. The CDR3 sequence is 15 residues long. V lost 1 base, J lost 4 bases, and 13 bases lay in between. The CDR3 sequence: CASSLVRVSGTEAFF. The CDR3 bases are TGTGCCAGCAGCTTAGTACGGGTATCCGGCACTGAAGCTTTCTTT. The full variable domain, with the rest looked up from reference TRBV11-2 and TRBJ1-1, is EAGVAQSPRYKIIEKRQSVAFWCNPISGHATLYWYQQILGQGPKLLIQFQNNGVVDDSQLPKDRFSAERLKGVDSTLKIQPAKLEDSAVYLCASSLVRVSGTEAFFGQGTRLTVV.

The chain combines TRBV5-1 with TRBJ1-5; D is possibly TRBD1 (5 bases). CDR1 and CDR2 from the germline V gene are SGHRS and YFSETQ. The V end lost 2 bases, the J end lost 6 bases, and 15 bases lay between the germline ends. The CDR3 runs 15 residues. DNA for the CDR3: TGCGCCAGCAGCTTTCAGGGTGTCGCTGGTCAGCCCCAGCATTTT. Protein product: CASSFQGVAGQPQHF.